The next 18 T cell receptor beta chains were all read from a single sample in a study of T cell changes during pregnancy in multiple sclerosis. Libraries were prepared by immunoSEQ multiplex PCR; TCRdb keeps only in-frame clonotypes and omits some of them. Among tens of thousands of clones listed, roughly 88% were seen once. The source material was CD4+ T cells from peripheral blood mononuclear cells, sampled in the second trimester of pregnancy. These receptors were taken from a female donor with multiple sclerosis, enrolled in a pregnancy study.

This clone has just a few counts. The V gene is TRBV2, the J gene TRBJ2-7, with a possible D match to TRBD1 (6 bases). Germline V gives CDR1 SNHLY, CDR2 FYNNEI. This CDR3 spans 14 amino acids. V lost 2 bases, J lost 3 bases, and 11 bases lay in between. This CDR3 is CASSEPRGNYEQYF. CDR3 nucleotide sequence: TGTGCCAGCAGTGAACCCAGGGGAAACTACGAGCAGTACTTC.

This chain uses TRBV6-6 with TRBJ1-3; D is ambiguous. V was trimmed by 7 bases and J by 7 bases, leaving 17 bases between them. Per the germline V gene, CDR1 is MNHNY and CDR2 is SVGAGI (reference sequence). The CDR3 length is 14 residues. As DNA, the CDR3 is TGTGCCAGCACAGAGGGCCTTCCGCGGAACACCATATATTTT. Protein product: CASTEGLPRNTIYF.

The CDR3 loop reads CAISREGYEQYF. Here the CDR3 DNA reads TGTGCCATCAGCCGGGAGGGCTACGAGCAGTACTTC. This chain joins TRBV10-3 and TRBJ2-7; TRBD2 agrees at 8 bases. Germline-derived CDR1 and CDR2 are ENHRY and SYGVKD. This CDR3 has 12 residues. V shed 6 bases and J 3 bases; nucleotides not matched to a gene: 1.

This chain uses TRBV19 with TRBJ2-7; 8 positions agree with TRBD1. The CDR3 has 14 residues. CDR1 LNHDA and CDR2 SQIVND come from the germline V gene (reference sequence). Trimming took 7 bases from V and 5 from J; bases not matched to a gene: 10. The CDR3 loop is CASTPKQGANEQYF. DNA for the CDR3: TGTGCCAGTACCCCAAAGCAGGGGGCTAACGAGCAGTACTTC.

The chain has TRBV11-2 and TRBJ1-1; 7 positions match TRBD1. V was clipped by 5 bases and J by 2 bases; unmatched bases: 11. CDR1 and CDR2 (germline): SGHAT, FQNNGV. This CDR3 is 16 amino acids long. The CDR3 nucleotides are TGTGCCAGCAGCGTACAATCCGGGACAGTAAACACTGAAGCTTTCTTT. Its protein product is CASSVQSGTVNTEAFF.

The rearrangement uses TRBV7-2 and TRBJ1-4; D perhaps matches TRBD1 (5 bases). CDR3 length equals 15 residues. The V end lost 3 bases, the J end lost 6 bases, and 14 bases lay between the germline ends. Germline CDR1 and CDR2: SGHTA and FQGNSA. Here the CDR3 reads CASSLGDRLYEKLFF. The CDR3 DNA reads as TGTGCCAGCAGCTTGGGTGACAGATTATATGAAAAACTGTTTTTT.

This clone was seen only a few times. This rearrangement joins TRBV19 to TRBJ2-3, with 7 bases lining up with TRBD2. CDR3 length equals 17 residues. CDR1 is LNHDA, CDR2 SQIVND, per germline (reference sequence). V dropped 3 bases and J dropped 0; count of bases not matched to a gene: 9. The CDR3 DNA sequence: TGTGCCAGTAGTATTCGGACTAGAACCATGAGCACAGATACGCAGTATTTT. Its protein is CASSIRTRTMSTDTQYF.

This sequence joins TRBV19 and TRBJ2-7, with 10 bases identical to TRBD1. Germline CDR1 and CDR2: LNHDA and SQIVND (reference sequence). Unmatched junction bases numbered 6, after V lost 7 bases and J lost 3 bases. CDR3 length equals 14 residues. This CDR3 reads CASKLGQGVYEQYF. The CDR3 nucleotides are TGTGCCAGTAAACTCGGACAGGGGGTCTACGAGCAGTACTTC.

The CDR3 protein is CASSLEASGSTEQFF. DNA for the CDR3: TGCGCCAGCAGCTTGGAGGCTAGCGGGAGCACTGAGCAGTTCTTC. The V gene is TRBV5-1, the J gene TRBJ2-1, with 10 bases aligning to TRBD2. Germline-derived CDR1 and CDR2 are SGHRS and YFSETQ. The CDR3 is 15 residues long. V dropped 0 bases and J dropped 9; count of bases not matched to a gene: 6. Together with reference TRBV5-1 and TRBJ2-1, the CDR3 gives the full variable domain: KAGVTQTPRYLIKTRGQQVTLSCSPISGHRSVSWYQQTPGQGLQFLFEYFSETQRNKGNFPGRFSGRQFSNSRSEMNVSTLELGDSALYLCASSLEASGSTEQFFGPGTRLTVL.

The genes are TRBV19 and TRBJ1-5, with TRBD1 as a possible D gene (5 bases). The CDR3 totals 14 residues. V was shortened by 5 bases and J by 1 base, with 9 bases between the two germline ends. Germline V gene lookup returns CDR1 LNHDA and CDR2 SQIVND (reference sequence). The CDR3 loop reads CASSGRVSNQPQHF. CDR3 bases: TGTGCCAGTAGTGGCAGGGTAAGCAATCAGCCCCAGCATTTT. The full variable domain, its missing parts supplied by reference TRBV19 and TRBJ1-5, is DGGITQSPKYLFRKEGQNVTLSCEQNLNHDAMYWYRQDPGQGLRLIYYSQIVNDFQKGDIAEGYSVSREKKESFPLTVTSAQKNPTAFYLCASSGRVSNQPQHFGDGTRLSIL.

This clone was found a few times. The genes are TRBV28 and TRBJ2-7; a possible D gene is TRBD1 (6 bases). The V and J ends lost 6 bases and 4 bases respectively, with 16 bases between them. The germline gives CDR1 MDHEN, CDR2 SYDVKM. The CDR3 runs 14 residues. The CDR3 DNA reads as TGTGCCAGCAGCCCCCAGGGGAGAGCTTACGAGCAGTACTTC. Its translation: CASSPQGRAYEQYF.

V usage is TRBV14 and J usage is TRBJ1-4, with 10 bases identical to TRBD1. CDR3 length: 15 residues. The ends lost 4 bases at V and 7 bases at J; junction bases unmatched: 6. CDR1 and CDR2 (germline): SGHDN, FVKESK. The CDR3 DNA sequence: TGTGCCAGCAGCCCCCGACAGGGGGCGGGTGAAAAACTGTTTTTT. Its translation is CASSPRQGAGEKLFF.

The CDR3 loop reads CASSQIRLRDKKNTEAFF. DNA for the CDR3: TGTGCCAGCAGCCAGATTCGCCTCCGGGACAAAAAGAACACTGAAGCTTTCTTT. The chain has TRBV21-1 and TRBJ1-1; the listed D gene, TRBD1, was not tested against the DNA. TRBV21-1 is described as a pseudogene. The CDR3 is 18 residues long.

V gene TRBV19 combines with J gene TRBJ2-1; 7 bases are a match to TRBD2. CDR1 LNHDA and CDR2 SQIVND come from the germline V gene (reference sequence). This CDR3 has 17 amino acids. J gave up 0 bases and V 2 bases, and 7 bases lay outside the gene matches. CDR3 nucleotides: TGTGCCAGTAGTATACAGGCTAGCGGTACCTCCTACAATGAGCAGTTCTTC. Translated: CASSIQASGTSYNEQFF.

This clone appeared a single time. V is TRBV19 and J is TRBJ1-5, with D tentatively TRBD1 (6 bases). The germline V gene has CDR1 LNHDA and CDR2 SQIVND (reference sequence). The CDR3 is 16 residues long. V was clipped by 3 bases and J by 4 bases, with 16 bases between them. This chain's CDR3 is CASSMGGAGANQPQHF. The CDR3 region has the DNA TGTGCCAGTAGTATGGGGGGGGCGGGTGCGAATCAGCCCCAGCATTTT. Looking up the rest from reference TRBV19 and TRBJ1-5 gives the full variable domain: DGGITQSPKYLFRKEGQNVTLSCEQNLNHDAMYWYRQDPGQGLRLIYYSQIVNDFQKGDIAEGYSVSREKKESFPLTVTSAQKNPTAFYLCASSMGGAGANQPQHFGDGTRLSIL.

The chain is built from TRBV12-2 and TRBJ2-1; the table's D call of TRBD2 was not tested on the DNA. TRBV12-2 is an annotated pseudogene. The length of the CDR3 is 16 residues. The CDR3 is CASRIPASGSSGEQFF. The CDR3 coding sequence is TGTGCAAGTCGTATCCCGGCTAGCGGGAGTTCCGGTGAGCAGTTCTTC.

The rearrangement uses TRBV27 and TRBJ2-3; 9 bases align to TRBD2. The CDR3 length is 13 residues. With V trimmed by 6 bases and J by 6 bases, 4 bases remained unmatched. Germline assignment: CDR1 MNHEY and CDR2 SMNVEV (reference sequence). CDR3 nucleotide sequence: TGTGCCAGCAGACGGACTAGCGTGGATACGCAGTATTTT. It translates to CASRRTSVDTQYF.

The rearrangement uses TRBV5-1 and TRBJ2-3, with D unclear. The CDR3 totals 16 residues. V was trimmed by 3 bases and J by 3 bases, leaving 17 bases between them. Germline V gene lookup returns CDR1 SGHRS and CDR2 YFSETQ. The CDR3 loop reads CASSSQSAAATDTQYF. Here the CDR3 DNA reads TGCGCCAGCAGCTCACAATCCGCGGCGGCTACAGATACGCAGTATTTT.